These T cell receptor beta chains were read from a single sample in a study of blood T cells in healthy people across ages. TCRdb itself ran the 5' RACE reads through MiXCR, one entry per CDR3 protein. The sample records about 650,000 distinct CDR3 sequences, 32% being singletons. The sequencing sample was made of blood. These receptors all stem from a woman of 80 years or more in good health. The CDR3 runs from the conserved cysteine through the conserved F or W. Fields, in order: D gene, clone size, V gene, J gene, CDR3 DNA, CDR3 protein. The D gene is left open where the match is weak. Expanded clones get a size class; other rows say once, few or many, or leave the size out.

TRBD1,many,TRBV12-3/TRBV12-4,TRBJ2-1,TGTGCCAGCACCCACAGGGGGGTTTACAATGAGCAGTTCTTC,CASTHRGVYNEQFF
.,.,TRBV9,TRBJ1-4,TGTGCCAGCAGCGCGAGGACAAGACCTGAAAAACTGTTTTTT,CASSARTRPEKLFF
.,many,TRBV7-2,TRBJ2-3,TGTGCCAGCGGTTTGGCAAATACGCAGTATTTT,CASGLANTQYF
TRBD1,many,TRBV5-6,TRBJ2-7,TGTGCCAGCAGCCCCCCGGACAGGGCTGGCGAGCAGTACTTC,CASSPPDRAGEQYF
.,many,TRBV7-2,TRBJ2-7,TGTGCCAGCAGCTTAGTTGGGCGCTCCTACGAGCAGTACTTC,CASSLVGRSYEQYF
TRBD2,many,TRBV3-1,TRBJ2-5,TGTGCCAGCAGCCTCGTGTTCACTAGCGGGGCCCAAGAGACCCAGTACTTC,CASSLVFTSGAQETQYF
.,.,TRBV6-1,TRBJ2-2,TGTGCCAGCAGTGAAGTCAAGGGGTTCTTTATTGCGAACACCGGGGAGCTGTTTTTT,CASSEVKGFFIANTGELFF
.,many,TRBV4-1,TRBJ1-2,TGCGCCAGCAGCCAAGGGGACGGGACGGCCTATGGCTACACCTTC,CASSQGDGTAYGYTF
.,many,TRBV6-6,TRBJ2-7,TGTGCCAGCAGTTACTACAGCTCGGGCTCCTACGAGCAGTACTTC,CASSYYSSGSYEQYF
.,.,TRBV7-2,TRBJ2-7,TGTGCCAGCAGCTTAGCGGGGGGGCCCGGGGCCCCCTACGAGCAGTACTTC,CASSLAGGPGAPYEQYF
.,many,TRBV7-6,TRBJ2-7,TGTGCCAGCAGCTCGACAGTAACCTCCTACGAGCAGTACTTC,CASSSTVTSYEQYF
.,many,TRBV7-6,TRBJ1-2,TGTGCCAGCAGCCTTACATCCGCTTATGTGGACTATGGCTACACCTTC,CASSLTSAYVDYGYTF
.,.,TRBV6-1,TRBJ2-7,TGTGCCAGCAGTGAACTGGCGGGCTACGAGCAGTACTTC,CASSELAGYEQYF
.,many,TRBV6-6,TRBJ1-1,TGTGCCAGCAGCTCAAAAGGGAACACTGAAGCTTTCTTT,CASSSKGNTEAFF
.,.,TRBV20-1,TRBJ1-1,TGCAGTGCTCGACCAGGGCCGGGTTGGACTGAAGCTTTCTTT,CSARPGPGWTEAFF
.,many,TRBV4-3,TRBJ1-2,TGCGCCAGCAGCCAAGGGATAGGACACTATGGCTACACCTTC,CASSQGIGHYGYTF
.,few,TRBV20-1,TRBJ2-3,TGCAGTGCTAGTGAGGGCGGGCCTAGCACAGATACGCAGTATTTT,CSASEGGPSTDTQYF
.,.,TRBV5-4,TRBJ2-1,TGTGCCAGCAGCTTGGGGCGCGGCAGGGGTGGTTTCAATGAGCAGTTCTTC,CASSLGRGRGGFNEQFF
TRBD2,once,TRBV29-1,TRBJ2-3,TGCAGCGTGGATGGGACTAGCGGGGGGGCCCCAGATGCGCAGTATTTT,CSVDGTSGGAPDAQYF
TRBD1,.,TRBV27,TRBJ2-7,TGTGCCAGCAGTTTCGGACAGGGGGCATTCTACGAGCAGTACTTC,CASSFGQGAFYEQYF
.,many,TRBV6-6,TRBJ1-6,TGTGCCAGCAGTTACAGGGGGGGCTCCTATAATTCACCCCTCCACTTT,CASSYRGGSYNSPLHF
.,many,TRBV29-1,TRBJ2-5,TGCAGCGTGGCGGGACCGAGTTACCAAGAGACCCAGTACTTC,CSVAGPSYQETQYF
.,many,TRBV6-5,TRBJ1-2,TGTGCCAGCAGGCCCATTTTTCAGGGTAGTAGCTATGGCTACACCTTC,CASRPIFQGSSYGYTF
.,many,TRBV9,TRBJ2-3,TGTGCCAGCAGTTGGGGGGGCAGCACAGATACGCAGTATTTT,CASSWGGSTDTQYF
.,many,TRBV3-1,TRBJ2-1,TGTGCCAGCAGCCAAGTCCCACAGACCGAGCAGTTCTTC,CASSQVPQTEQFF
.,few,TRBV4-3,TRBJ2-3,TGCGCCAGCAGCCATGCCCAACGCACAGATACGCAGTATTTT,CASSHAQRTDTQYF
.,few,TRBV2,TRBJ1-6,TGTGCCAGCAGTGAAGCGGGGGACCTTTTTACCCTCCACTTT,CASSEAGDLFTLHF
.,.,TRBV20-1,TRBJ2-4,TGCAGTGCTAGAGATTCGCGATGGGGGCCCAAAAACATTCAGTACTTC,CSARDSRWGPKNIQYF
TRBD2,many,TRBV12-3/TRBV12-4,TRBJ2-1,TGTGCCAGCAGTTTGGGGCGGGGGGGCCAGACCTACAATGAGCAGTTCTTC,CASSLGRGGQTYNEQFF
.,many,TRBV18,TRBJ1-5,TGTGCCAGCTCACCCGAGGCGCTGGGGCCCCAGCATTTT,CASSPEALGPQHF
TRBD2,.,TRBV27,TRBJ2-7,TGTGCCAGCAGACGACTAGCGGCAACCTACGAGCAGTACTTC,CASRRLAATYEQYF
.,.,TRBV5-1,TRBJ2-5,TGCGCCAGCAGCTTCCCGGGGGCCTACAAACAGTACTTC,CASSFPGAYKQYF
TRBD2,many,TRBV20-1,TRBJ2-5,TGCAGTGCTTACCCGACTAGCGGGGTTCGAGAGACCCAGTACTTC,CSAYPTSGVRETQYF
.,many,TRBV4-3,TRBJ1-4,TGCGCCAGCAGCCAAGAAGGGTCTCATGGTGAAAAACTGTTTTTT,CASSQEGSHGEKLFF
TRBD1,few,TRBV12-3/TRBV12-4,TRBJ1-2,TGTGCCAGCAGTCGAGGGACAGGGGGTATTCGGGTCTATGGCTACACCTTC,CASSRGTGGIRVYGYTF
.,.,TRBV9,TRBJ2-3,TGTGCCAGCAGCGTAGCCCCGGGGAGCACGGATACGCAGTATTTT,CASSVAPGSTDTQYF
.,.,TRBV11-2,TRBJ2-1,TGTGCCAGCAGCTTGGAATACGGGACCCCCAATGAGCAGTTCTTC,CASSLEYGTPNEQFF
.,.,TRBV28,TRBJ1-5,TGTGCCAGCAGTTTATACCAGAACAATCAGCCCCAGCATTTT,CASSLYQNNQPQHF
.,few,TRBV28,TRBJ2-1,TGTGCCAGCAGTTTACCCAGGGGAGGTAGCGATGAGCAGTTCTTC,CASSLPRGGSDEQFF
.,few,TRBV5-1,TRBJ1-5,TGCGCCAGCAGCTTGGACAGCAATGGCAATCAGCCCCAGCATTTT,CASSLDSNGNQPQHF
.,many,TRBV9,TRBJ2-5,TGTGCCAGCGCGCGAGTGGGAGAGACCCAGTACTTC,CASARVGETQYF
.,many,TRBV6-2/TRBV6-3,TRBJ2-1,TGTGCCAGCAGTTACTCCGGGACCCTTTCCTACAATGAGCAGTTCTTC,CASSYSGTLSYNEQFF
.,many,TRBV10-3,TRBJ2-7,TGTGCCATCAGTGTAGACCCACCCAACGAGCAGTACTTC,CAISVDPPNEQYF
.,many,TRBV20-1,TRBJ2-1,TGCAGTGCTAGATCTGTTCATGAGCAGTTCTTC,CSARSVHEQFF
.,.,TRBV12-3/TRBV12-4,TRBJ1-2,TGTGCCAGCAGGGTACAGGGAAACTATGGCTACACCTTC,CASRVQGNYGYTF
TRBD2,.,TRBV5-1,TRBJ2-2,TGCGCCAGCAGCTTGGTTTCGGGACTAGCGGCGACCGGGGAGCTGTTTTTT,CASSLVSGLAATGELFF
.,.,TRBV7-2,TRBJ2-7,TGTGCCAGCAGCTTAGGGATAGAGGGCTCCTACGAGCAGTACTTC,CASSLGIEGSYEQYF
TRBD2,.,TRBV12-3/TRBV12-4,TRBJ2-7,TGTGCCAGCAGTCCCTCCCGACTAGCGGGGGTCCTGTACGAGCAGTACTTC,CASSPSRLAGVLYEQYF
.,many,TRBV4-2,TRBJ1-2,TGTGCCAGCAGCCAGGAAACAGGGAGTAACTATGGCTACACCTTC,CASSQETGSNYGYTF
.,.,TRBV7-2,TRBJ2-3,TGTGCCAGCAGCTTAGATACAGGGTACGGGCAGTATTTT,CASSLDTGYGQYF
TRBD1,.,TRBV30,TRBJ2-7,TGTGCCTGGAGTCCCGGGACAGGGTTGGAGCAGTACTTC,CAWSPGTGLEQYF
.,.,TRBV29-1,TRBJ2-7,TGCAGCGTTGAAGATCGGCGCTACGAGCAGTACTTC,CSVEDRRYEQYF
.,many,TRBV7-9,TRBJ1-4,TGTGCCAGCAGCTTATGGGACGGTGATGAAAAACTGTTTTTT,CASSLWDGDEKLFF
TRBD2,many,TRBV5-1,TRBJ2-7,TGCGCCAGCAGCGGGGGACTAGCGGGGGGGTTAAGTTCCTACGAGCAGTACTTC,CASSGGLAGGLSSYEQYF
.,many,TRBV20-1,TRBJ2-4,TGCAGTGCTACACAGGGAAGCATCCCGGACATTCAGTACTTC,CSATQGSIPDIQYF